This TCR beta chain is drawn from a study of blood T cell repertoires in COVID-19. Whole-study context: COVID-19 samples, acute and convalescent, were from the United States, Italy and Spain.

Each participant's cohort was designated according to participant-reported clinical history. This clone was detected ten times or more. Sequenced by immunoSEQ multiplex PCR; TCRdb stores in-frame clones only, minus some. The data show a few hundred thousand clones, around 90% seen once. V lost 5 bases and J 0 bases, leaving 10 bases between the germline ends. CDR3 length: 14 amino acids. Germline CDR1 and CDR2: SNHLY and FYNNEI. The chain combines TRBV2 with TRBJ1-1; the D is unclear. This clonotype originated in a woman between 18 and 29 years old who had recovered from COVID-19. Sequenced sample: PBMCs or T cells enriched from blood (not recorded which). For the CDR3, the DNA is TGTGCCAGCAGTTACAGCGGCATGAACACTGAAGCTTTCTTT. Amino acid sequence: CASSYSGMNTEAFF.